The sequence of this T cell receptor beta chain was determined in a study of T-cell memory formation after mild COVID-19. Whole-study context: Largely, TCR clusters stayed within a single donor.

Study-wide findings and caveats: Clones that got smaller from day 15 to 85 had even CD4/CD8, while clones growing later tipped toward CD4+.

CDR3 size: 15 residues. With V trimmed by 7 bases and J by 4 bases, 12 bases remained unmatched. In germline, CDR1 is SEHNR, CDR2 FQNEAQ (reference sequence). This clonotype was counted only a few times. Its antigen is currently unknown. After 5'RACE with constant-segment primers, TCR alpha and TCR beta cDNA libraries carrying sample barcodes and UMIs were obtained. TCRdb re-called the 5' RACE reads with MiXCR, one entry per CDR3 protein. The sample carries a few hundred thousand distinct CDR3 sequences, 20% to 25% recorded once. The rearrangement links TRBV7-9 to TRBJ1-2; 7 bases fit TRBD1. This TCR was sampled from an adult woman who had mild COVID-19 (a few samples of this study predate the infection). Cell type and time point are not known. The sample consisted of PBMCs or a T cell subset sorted from them (not recorded which). This CDR3 reads CASTPVTGSAYGYTF. Written as DNA, the CDR3 is TGTGCCAGCACCCCCGTGACAGGGTCAGCCTATGGCTACACCTTC.